These 20 T cell receptor beta chains were sequenced from one sample in a study of OX40 agonist ivuxolimab in advanced cancers. TCRdb's copy holds only in-frame clones and misses some; the assay was immunoSEQ multiplex PCR. The sample carries 65,000 to 90,000 clones, around nine tenths recorded once. The specimen was CD4+ or CD8+ T cells sorted from blood, collected in a trial of the OX40 agonist ivuxolimab. Receptor source: an adult with an advanced solid tumor such as melanoma, head and neck, liver or kidney cancer.

The CDR3 loop reads CASSATGTGTPVVFF. CDR3 bases: TGTGCCAGCAGCGCTACCGGGACAGGCACGCCAGTGGTGTTTTTT. The chain recombines TRBV7-2 with TRBJ2-2; 8 nucleotides match TRBD1. This CDR3 contains 15 residues. V was pared by 5 bases and J by 15 bases, with 17 bases of the junction left unmatched. The germline gives CDR1 SGHTA, CDR2 FQGNSA. Supplemented by reference TRBV7-2 and TRBJ2-2, the full variable domain reads GAGVSQSPSNKVTEKGKDVELRCDPISGHTALYWYRQSLGQGLEFLIYFQGNSAPDKSGLPSDRFSAERTGGSVSTLTIQRTQQEDSAVYLCASSATGTGTPVVFFGEGSRLTVL.

The V call is TRBV28, the J call TRBJ2-1, with D possibly TRBD1 on 6 matching bases. With 4 bases removed from V and 7 bases from J, the gap between germline ends came to 8 bases. This CDR3 has 12 residues. The germline V gene has CDR1 MDHEN and CDR2 SYDVKM. In DNA form, the CDR3 reads TGTGCCAGCAGTTCCACAGGGAATGAGCAGTTCTTC. Translating it yields CASSSTGNEQFF.

This sequence joins TRBV18 and TRBJ2-2; D ambiguous. The CDR3 has 17 residues. Germline lookup yields CDR1 KGHSH and CDR2 LQKENI. The V gene lost 2 bases and the J gene lost 2 bases, with 15 bases spanning the gap. CDR3 amino acids: CASSPMVGQSNTGELFF. Here the CDR3 DNA reads TGTGCCAGCTCACCAATGGTCGGCCAATCTAACACCGGGGAGCTGTTTTTT.

The V and J genes are TRBV5-5 and TRBJ1-5; D unresolved. V was shortened by 0 bases and J by 7 bases, with 14 bases between the two germline ends. The germline V gene has CDR1 SGHKS and CDR2 YYEKEE (reference sequence). CDR3 length: 15 amino acids. CDR3 residues: CASSLVDGPRQPQHF. The CDR3 DNA sequence: TGTGCCAGCAGCTTGGTAGACGGACCGCGGCAGCCCCAGCATTTT.

V is TRBV6-6 and J is TRBJ2-1, with 9 bases matching TRBD2. The V gene end was trimmed by 0 bases and the J gene end by 6 bases; junction bases not matched to a gene: 6. Germline loops: CDR1 MNHNY, CDR2 SVGAGI (reference sequence). This CDR3 region has 16 residues. The DNA for the CDR3 is TGTGCCAGCAGTTACTCGGTGCGGGAGGGCCGCAATGAGCAGTTCTTC. Its translation: CASSYSVREGRNEQFF.

The rearrangement joins TRBV19 to TRBJ1-1, with D possibly matching TRBD1 (6 bases). Trimming shortened V by 6 bases and J by 3 bases, and 17 bases separated the two germline ends. CDR1 is LNHDA, CDR2 SQIVND, per germline (reference sequence). The CDR3 consists of 15 residues. The CDR3, as DNA: TGTGCCAGTAGAGGGAGGGGGTCTTTGGACACTGAAGCTTTCTTT. As protein: CASRGRGSLDTEAFF.

The sample holds a few counts of this clone. The V call is TRBV15, the J call TRBJ2-7; D uncertain. CDR1 is LNHNV, CDR2 YYDKDF, per germline (reference sequence). The CDR3 spans 11 residues. V lost 8 bases and J lost 2, with 7 bases in between. The CDR3 sequence: CATRGTYEQYF. Written as DNA, the CDR3 is TGTGCCACCCGCGGCACCTACGAGCAGTACTTC.

The chain employs TRBV9 and TRBJ2-3, with D unresolved. Germline CDR1 reads SGDLS; CDR2 reads YYNGEE. This CDR3 is built from 14 residues. Trimming took off 0 bases at V and 3 bases at J, with 8 bases between the two ends. CDR3 loop: CASSVEYPTDTQYF. Here the CDR3 DNA reads TGTGCCAGCAGCGTAGAGTATCCTACAGATACGCAGTATTTT. Based on the CDR3 plus reference TRBV9 and TRBJ2-3, the full variable domain is DSGVTQTPKHLITATGQRVTLRCSPRSGDLSVYWYQQSLDQGLQFLIQYYNGEERAKGNILERFSAQQFPDLHSELNLSSLELGDSALYFCASSVEYPTDTQYFGPGTRLTVL.

This clone was seen a few times. The V gene is TRBV19, the J gene TRBJ1-5; D is possibly TRBD1 (5 bases). The germline CDR1 and CDR2 sequences are LNHDA and SQIVND (reference sequence). Between the trimmed V and J ends, which lost 3 bases and 4 bases, there was a span of 13 bases. The CDR3 sequence is 15 residues long. CDR3 region: CASSMWGLGNQPQHF. The DNA for the CDR3 is TGTGCCAGTAGTATGTGGGGCTTGGGGAATCAGCCCCAGCATTTT. The variable domain in full, completed from reference TRBV19 and TRBJ1-5, reads DGGITQSPKYLFRKEGQNVTLSCEQNLNHDAMYWYRQDPGQGLRLIYYSQIVNDFQKGDIAEGYSVSREKKESFPLTVTSAQKNPTAFYLCASSMWGLGNQPQHFGDGTRLSIL.

The chain recombines TRBV30 with TRBJ1-3, with D unclear. Trimming removed 2 bases at V and 3 bases at J, with 8 bases between. The length of the CDR3 is 13 residues. Per germline, CDR1 GTSNPN and CDR2 SVGIG (reference sequence). The CDR3, as DNA: TGTGCCTGGAGTTTGAGGGTTGGAAACACCATATATTTT. Its protein is CAWSLRVGNTIYF. The whole variable domain, filled in from reference TRBV30 and TRBJ1-3, reads SQTIHQWPATLVQPVGSPLSLECTVEGTSNPNLYWYRQAAGRGLQLLFYSVGIGQISSEVPQNLSASRPQDRQFILSSKKLLLSDSGFYLCAWSLRVGNTIYFGEGSWLTVV.

The chain employs TRBV4-3 and TRBJ2-7; 12 nucleotides agree with TRBD2. Germline CDR1 reads LGHNA; CDR2 reads YSLEER. The V and J ends lost 0 bases and 3 bases, in that order; junction bases with no gene match: 9. CDR3 length: 18 residues. The CDR3 protein is CASSQDPPGLAGIYEQYF. CDR3 nucleotides: TGCGCCAGCAGCCAAGATCCTCCTGGACTAGCGGGGATCTACGAGCAGTACTTC.

This clone occurred once. V and J are TRBV5-4 and TRBJ1-2, with 7 bases lining up with TRBD1. V lost 4 bases, J lost 2 bases, and 5 bases stayed unmatched. Looked up from germline, CDR1 is SGHNT and CDR2 is YYREEE (reference sequence). CDR3 size: 14 residues. CDR3 bases: TGTGCCAGCAGCACAACGACAGGGAACTATGGCTACACCTTC. Protein product: CASSTTTGNYGYTF. Full variable domain (outside the CDR3, taken from reference TRBV5-4 and TRBJ1-2): ETGVTQSPTHLIKTRGQQVTLRCSSQSGHNTVSWYQQALGQGPQFIFQYYREEENGRGNFPPRFSGLQFPNYSSELNVNALELDDSALYLCASSTTTGNYGYTFGSGTRLTVV.

This clone has more than one count but fewer than ten. The chain uses TRBV7-6 and TRBJ1-2; D is unclear. V dropped 5 bases and J dropped 6 bases, with 13 bases sitting between them. This CDR3 is 13 amino acids long. The germline CDR1 and CDR2 sequences are SGHVS and FNYEAQ. CDR3 sequence (DNA): TGTGCCAGCAGCCCGCCGCAGGCTCATGGCTACACCTTC. Its translation: CASSPPQAHGYTF.

This rearrangement joins TRBV30 to TRBJ1-5, with D unclear. CDR3 length: 13 amino acids. V was pared by 1 base and J by 4 bases, with 8 bases between. Germline-derived CDR1 and CDR2 are GTSNPN and SVGIG (reference sequence). CDR3 in amino acids: CAWSGDPNQPQHF. The DNA for the CDR3 is TGTGCCTGGAGTGGAGACCCAAATCAGCCCCAGCATTTT.

The rearrangement links TRBV6-5 to TRBJ2-7, with 10 positions matching TRBD1. The germline CDR1 and CDR2 sequences are MNHEY and SVGAGI. After removal of 6 bases from V and 3 bases from J, the junction contained 5 bases not matched to a gene. CDR3 length equals 14 residues. In nucleotides, the CDR3 is TGTGCCAGCAGCCGACAGGGGGCCTTCTACGAGCAGTACTTC. Amino acid sequence: CASSRQGAFYEQYF.

The chain employs TRBV6-1 and TRBJ2-3; no clear D. The germline V and J ends were trimmed by 2 bases and 8 bases, with 8 bases remaining between them. Germline loops: CDR1 MNHNS, CDR2 SASEGT. There are 12 residues in the CDR3. The CDR3: CASSENAATQYF. In nucleotides, the CDR3 is TGTGCCAGCAGTGAAAACGCGGCTACGCAGTATTTT.

The V gene is TRBV27, the J gene TRBJ1-2, with D tentatively TRBD1 (5 bases). This CDR3 region has 17 residues. V was cut by 5 bases and J by 2 bases, with 21 bases left in between. In germline, CDR1 is MNHEY, CDR2 SMNVEV (reference sequence). As DNA, the CDR3 is TGTGCCAGCAGTCCCAGGGCAGCCCTACAAGGGAACTATGGCTACACCTTC. Translated: CASSPRAALQGNYGYTF.

J is TRBJ1-3 and V is TRBV10-3; D ambiguous. The CDR3 sequence is 12 residues long. Trimming removed 7 bases at V and 0 bases at J, with 4 bases between. CDR1 and CDR2 from the germline V gene are ENHRY and SYGVKD. For the CDR3, the DNA is TGTGCCATCACTAGCTCTGGAAACACCATATATTTT. This gives the protein CAITSSGNTIYF.

The chain employs TRBV19 and TRBJ1-5, with D unresolved. Looked up from germline, CDR1 is LNHDA and CDR2 is SQIVND (reference sequence). V dropped 3 bases and J dropped 2 bases, with 11 bases sitting between them. The CDR3 totals 15 residues. The CDR3, as DNA: TGTGCCAGTAGTATTAGTTGGTTTCGCAATCAGCCCCAGCATTTT. Protein sequence: CASSISWFRNQPQHF.

The chain couples TRBV10-1 to TRBJ2-4; no clear D. Germline assignment: CDR1 WNHNN and CDR2 SYGVQD (reference sequence). The CDR3 runs to 14 residues. V lost 10 bases and J 0 bases, leaving 13 bases between the germline ends. DNA of the CDR3: TGCGCCACTGCCTGGGATCTAGCCAAAAACATTCAGTACTTC. Translated, it gives CATAWDLAKNIQYF.